A selection of T cell receptor beta chains follows, all from one sample in a study of CD8 T cells in ankylosing spondylitis. TCRdb used MiXCR to reprocess the 5' RACE reads, holding one entry per CDR3 protein. The sample records about 200,000 distinct CDR3 sequences, around 13% being singletons. The sequenced sample was blood, either unsorted or a sorted T cell fraction (not recorded which). These TCRs come from a male donor with ankylosing spondylitis or in good health (not recorded which). Both conserved end residues are part of each CDR3. The D gene is left open where the match is weak. Rows give clone size only sometimes, using once, few, many, or a class for an expanded clone.

J gene,V gene,clone size,D gene,CDR3 DNA,CDR3 protein
TRBJ2-3,TRBV20-1,-,-,TGCAGTGCTAGAGATTTGACCGGGGGCGATACGCAGTATTTT,CSARDLTGGDTQYF
TRBJ1-5,TRBV10-3,many,-,TGTGCCATCAGTGAGGGTGCGAGCAATCAGCCCCAGCATTTT,CAISEGASNQPQHF
TRBJ2-3,TRBV20-1,-,TRBD2,TGCAGTGGTACAAGACTAGCGGGGGTTTCAGATACGCAGTATTTT,CSGTRLAGVSDTQYF
TRBJ1-1,TRBV4-1,few,-,TGCGCCAGCAGCCAAGAGACACTGAACACTGAAGCTTTCTTT,CASSQETLNTEAFF
TRBJ2-7,TRBV10-3,few,-,TGTGCCATCACTGGGGGGGCAGGGATCAACGAGCAGTACTTC,CAITGGAGINEQYF
TRBJ2-1,TRBV5-6,many,TRBD2,TGTGCCAGCAGCTTGCTAGCGGGAGTAGACAATGAGCAGTTCTTC,CASSLLAGVDNEQFF
TRBJ2-7,TRBV15,few,-,TGTGCCACCAGCAGAGGAGCTCCAGGGGCCGTCCCCTACGAGCAGTACTTC,CATSRGAPGAVPYEQYF
TRBJ2-1,TRBV14,-,-,TGTGCCAGCAGCCAATGGGGCGGCAATGAGCAGTTCTTC,CASSQWGGNEQFF
TRBJ2-7,TRBV20-1,-,-,TGCAGTGCGACTAGACAGGGACTCTCCTACGAGCAGTACTTC,CSATRQGLSYEQYF
TRBJ2-7,TRBV11-1,-,TRBD2,TGTGCCAGCAGCCCTGAGGGACTAGCGGGAGGGCCTGGGTCCTACGAGCAGTACTTC,CASSPEGLAGGPGSYEQYF
TRBJ2-4,TRBV2,-,-,TGTGCCAGCAGTGAATATAGGGAAAACATTCAGTACTTC,CASSEYRENIQYF
TRBJ2-2,TRBV4-1,few,-,TGCGCCAGCAGCCAAGATGGGAACGGGGAGCTGTTTTTT,CASSQDGNGELFF
TRBJ2-3,TRBV27,many,TRBD2,TGTGCCAGCAGTTTATCTCTAGCGGGAGTGTCAGATACGCAGTATTTT,CASSLSLAGVSDTQYF
TRBJ2-3,TRBV4-1,few,TRBD2,TGCGCCAGCAGCCAGCTAGCGGGTAGCACAGATACGCAGTATTTT,CASSQLAGSTDTQYF
TRBJ1-1,TRBV30,-,-,TGTGCCTGGAGCATCTCGGACACTGAAGCTTTCTTT,CAWSISDTEAFF
TRBJ2-7,TRBV5-1,many,-,TGCGCCAGCAGCTTGGGAGGGAATAGTGAGCAGTACTTC,CASSLGGNSEQYF
TRBJ1-1,TRBV5-6,-,-,TGTGCCAGCAGCTTGGATGGAGGCTTAGGAGCTTTCTTT,CASSLDGGLGAFF
TRBJ2-1,TRBV7-9,many,-,TGTGCCAGCAGCCCCCCTACATCCTACAATGAGCAGTTCTTC,CASSPPTSYNEQFF
TRBJ2-7,TRBV2,-,TRBD2,TGTGCCAGCAGTGGCAGGGAGGGAAACTACGAGCAGTACTTC,CASSGREGNYEQYF
TRBJ2-1,TRBV27,many,TRBD2,TGTGCCAGCAGTTTTCGGGGGGAGCGACACAATGAGCAGTTCTTC,CASSFRGERHNEQFF
TRBJ2-1,TRBV10-3,few,-,TGTGCCATCAAGACAGATAGCTCCTACAATGAGCAGTTCTTC,CAIKTDSSYNEQFF
TRBJ2-1,TRBV10-3,-,TRBD2,TGTGCCACCCGGACTAGCGGATACAATGAGCAGTTCTTC,CATRTSGYNEQFF
TRBJ2-2,TRBV29-1,few,-,TGCAGCGTTGGAGCAGGGCCCACCGGGGAGCTGTTTTTT,CSVGAGPTGELFF
TRBJ1-4,TRBV2,few,-,TGTGCCAGCAGGGACGGAACAACTAATGAAAAACTGTTTTTT,CASRDGTTNEKLFF
TRBJ2-3,TRBV5-1,few,-,TGCGCCAGCAGCTCCGGGACATCAGATACGCAGTATTTT,CASSSGTSDTQYF
TRBJ2-7,TRBV2,-,TRBD1,TGTGCCAGCAGTGCTCTCGACAGGGGGTTTGGGGTCGACGAGCAGTACTTC,CASSALDRGFGVDEQYF
TRBJ1-1,TRBV14,few,-,TGTGCCAGCAGCCCCGGACATAACACTGAAGCTTTCTTT,CASSPGHNTEAFF
TRBJ2-7,TRBV15,few,-,TGTGCCACCAGCGGAAACACTATCTACGAGCAGTACTTC,CATSGNTIYEQYF
TRBJ2-2,TRBV4-1,-,TRBD2,TGCGCCAGCAGCCAAGATAGGATGGCGGGAGTGGGCAACGGAGAGCTGTTTTTT,CASSQDRMAGVGNGELFF
TRBJ1-4,TRBV29-1,-,-,TGCAGCGGCCTCGGGGCAACTAATGAAAAACTGTTTTTT,CSGLGATNEKLFF
TRBJ2-5,TRBV9,few,TRBD1,TGTGCCAGCAGCGCCCCCGTCCCGGGACAGATCCAAGAGACCCAGTACTTC,CASSAPVPGQIQETQYF
TRBJ2-1,TRBV27,-,-,TGTGCCAGCAGCCCGACAGCGTACAATGAGCAGTTCTTC,CASSPTAYNEQFF
TRBJ1-1,TRBV12-3/TRBV12-4,-,TRBD1,TGTGCCAGCAGCCCCGACAGGGGGCGGGAGACTGAAGCTTTCTTT,CASSPDRGRETEAFF
TRBJ1-2,TRBV29-1,many,-,TGCAGCGTCCCCGGGCAGGGCGCTAACTATGGCTACACCTTC,CSVPGQGANYGYTF
TRBJ2-7,TRBV6-5,-,-,TGTGCCAGCAGCCACCAGGGCTACGAGCAGTACTTC,CASSHQGYEQYF
TRBJ1-1,TRBV6-1,few,-,TGTGCCAGCAGTGAAGCGACAGTAAACACTGAAGCTTTCTTT,CASSEATVNTEAFF
TRBJ2-7,TRBV11-2,-,TRBD2,TGTGCCAGCAGCGAAGGGACTAGCGGGGTGTTCGAGCAGTACTTC,CASSEGTSGVFEQYF
TRBJ2-2,TRBV11-1,-,TRBD1,TGTGCCAGCAGCTTGTTTGGACAGGGTGCGAACACCGGGGAGCTGTTTTTT,CASSLFGQGANTGELFF
TRBJ2-1,TRBV7-8,-,TRBD2,TGTGCCAGCAGCTTAGCCGTCGGGCGGGAGGGTGGCAATGAGCAGTTCTTC,CASSLAVGREGGNEQFF
TRBJ1-5,TRBV27,-,-,TGTGCCAGCAGTTTAGTGGCGGGAAATCAGCCCCAGCATTTT,CASSLVAGNQPQHF
TRBJ1-1,TRBV3-1,few,-,TGTGCCAGCAGCCAAGAAATGGCCCCGGCTTTCTTT,CASSQEMAPAFF
TRBJ2-3,TRBV2,-,-,TGTGCCAGCAGTGTAGTAGATACGCAGTATTTT,CASSVVDTQYF
TRBJ2-1,TRBV3-1,-,TRBD2,TGTGCCAGTACTAGAGGGACTAGCCTGTACAATGAGCAGTTCTTC,CASTRGTSLYNEQFF
TRBJ1-2,TRBV4-1,many,-,TGCGCCAGCAGCCTCCCCCAGGTTAACTATGGCTACACCTTC,CASSLPQVNYGYTF
TRBJ2-5,TRBV7-2,-,-,TGTGCCAGCAGCCTTTTACTAGTACAAGAGACCCAGTACTTC,CASSLLLVQETQYF
TRBJ2-7,TRBV29-1,-,TRBD2,TGCAGCGTGCGGCCGGGACTAGCCAACGAGCAGTACTTC,CSVRPGLANEQYF
TRBJ2-5,TRBV7-9,few,TRBD2,TGTGCCAGCAGCTCAAATGAGGGACTAGCGGGGGGAGAGACCCAGTACTTC,CASSSNEGLAGGETQYF
TRBJ2-3,TRBV29-1,-,TRBD2,TGCAGCGTTGTTTGGGGGCGGGAGGTCTTAGATACGCAGTATTTT,CSVVWGREVLDTQYF
TRBJ2-1,TRBV7-9,few,TRBD2,TGTGCCAGCAGCTTCACGACTAGCGGGGACTACAATGAGCAGTTCTTC,CASSFTTSGDYNEQFF
TRBJ2-3,TRBV30,few,TRBD1,TGTGCCTGGGTCAGGGGGCAAGGCACAGATACGCAGTATTTT,CAWVRGQGTDTQYF
TRBJ2-2,TRBV11-2,-,-,TGTGCCAGCAGCTTAGAGGAACGTGGGTGGACCGGGGAGCTGTTTTTT,CASSLEERGWTGELFF
TRBJ2-7,TRBV12-3/TRBV12-4,few,TRBD1,TGTGCCAGCAGTCCCCCGGACAGGGTCTCCTACGAGCAGTACTTC,CASSPPDRVSYEQYF